This T cell receptor beta chain is drawn from a study of blood T cell repertoires in COVID-19 (dated by TCRdb to 2018 to 2021). A note on the overall study: Collaborator samples came from the United States, Italy and Spain and covered acute and convalescent phases of COVID-19. The material from the prospective study consisted of cDNA or gDNA derived from T cells, B-cell-depleted T cells, or PBMCs. The dataset comprised deeply sampled blood TCRbeta repertoires from subjects exposed to, actively infected with, or recovered from COVID-19. A freely available public database, intended as a resource for researchers studying the immune response to SARS-CoV-2, is where the repertoires were released. The samples were drawn from two sources: the first 160 participants of the ongoing ImmuneRACE study, and 1,254 subjects contributed by 6 global collaborators. A de-identified subject ID, COVID-19 status, age in years and sex were almost always included in the sample metadata. Where available, HLA class I and class II types were taken from metadata supplied by the sample provider and were not determined by assay-based typing.

Collaborating institutions collected whole blood in K2EDTA tubes following their own protocols. For TCRbeta analysis, collaborator samples were shipped as frozen whole blood, as isolated PBMCs, or as DNA extracted from either sample type. The immunoSEQ Assay, a bias-controlled multiplex PCR, was used to amplify TCRbeta CDR3 regions from genomic DNA. The published analysis was carried out like this. Within the assay, amplification of reference gene primers was used to estimate how many nucleated cells each sample contained. To quantify the absolute abundance of each unique TCRbeta CDR3 rearrangement, sequence reads were collapsed and filtered. For each sample, productive Simpson clonality was calculated as the square root of Simpson's diversity index across productive rearrangements. TCRdb re-hosts the immuneACCESS table, in-frame sequences only. Its copies lack some clones; in the studies checked, an unresolved V gene accounts for under half of them, and the cause for the rest is not known. D and trimming were read from the DNA, whereas the V and J calls and clone size are those reported in that table. The sample data list approximately 110,000 clones, and roughly 80% of these were observed just once. Of the sample, about 16% falls within the top ten clones.

Here V drops 6 bases and J drops 8 bases, and the junction holds 10 bases not matched to any gene. The germline V gene yields MDHEN for CDR1 and SYDVKM for CDR2. Including the terminal cysteine and phenylalanine, the CDR3 comprises 14 residues. Solely the CDR3 DNA is kept, with 42 bases framed from the first base. About this clone: Its antigen is unknown. One base away there is no much larger clone; base qualities are not given.

Study-wide findings and limitations: Clinical and demographic metadata were provided uncurated, with the amount varying by source and participant.

The sample was peripheral blood. This clonotype originated in a woman aged 80 or older with acute or convalescent COVID-19. The V and J genes are TRBV28 and TRBJ1-3; 7 bases in the junction line up with TRBD1. The nucleotide sequence is given as TGTGCCAGCAGCCCGCCAGGGGGAAGACACACCATATATTTT. Its protein product is CASSPPGGRHTIYF.